One and the same sample provided the 23 T cell receptor beta chains below, sequenced in a study of radiation and T cells in renal cell carcinoma. Time point here: baseline pretreatment blood. Sample treatment: 15 Gy SBRT to primary tumor, nephrectomy 4 weeks later. The repertoire was sequenced with immunoSEQ multiplex PCR; TCRdb's copy has only in-frame clones and lacks some. Of about 130,000 clones detected, over 75% appear once; the ten largest clones hold 9.5% to 15%. Sequencing used blood, obtained from a patient whose treatment included radiotherapy and nephrectomy. These receptors were collected from a woman aged 50 to 60 with renal cell carcinoma.

The chain links TRBV9 to TRBJ1-5, with TRBD1 as a possible D gene (6 bases). This CDR3 has 16 amino acids. Germline V CDR1 and CDR2: SGDLS, YYNGEE. Trimming cost V 6 bases and J 4 bases, with 20 bases left between them. The CDR3 DNA follows: TGTGCCAGCATCCCGTATAGGGCAGGGGCAAATCAGCCCCAGCATTTT. Its protein is CASIPYRAGANQPQHF.

V is TRBV27 and J is TRBJ1-1; D perhaps matches TRBD1 (6 bases). The CDR3 consists of 15 residues. With 3 bases removed from V and 5 bases from J, the gap between germline ends came to 16 bases. Germline-derived CDR1 and CDR2 are MNHEY and SMNVEV (reference sequence). CDR3 residues: CASSLGAQVRTEAFF. CDR3 bases: TGTGCCAGCAGTTTGGGGGCCCAGGTACGGACTGAAGCTTTCTTT.

This clone was counted between two and nine times. The rearrangement uses TRBV2 and TRBJ1-6; the D gene is possibly TRBD1 (6 bases). V was pared by 4 bases and J by 10 bases, with 17 bases between. The CDR3 loop spans 15 amino acids. Looked up from germline, CDR1 is SNHLY and CDR2 is FYNNEI. The CDR3 region is CASSGGRDILSPLHF. The CDR3 DNA follows: TGTGCCAGCAGTGGGGGTCGGGACATACTATCACCCCTCCACTTT.

The count of this clone is one. J is TRBJ2-5 and V is TRBV5-5; no definite D call. V lost 3 bases to trimming and J lost 6 bases, with 12 bases between them. The germline V gene has CDR1 SGHKS and CDR2 YYEKEE (reference sequence). The CDR3 spans 13 residues. CDR3 amino acids: CASSSDPSQTQYF. The DNA for the CDR3 is TGTGCCAGCAGCTCGGACCCTTCCCAGACCCAGTACTTC.

Only one count was recorded for this clone. The gene calls are TRBV14 and TRBJ2-7; D is unresolved. The ends were cut back, 3 bases at V and 4 bases at J, with 10 bases in the middle. The CDR3 consists of 13 residues. CDR1 is SGHDN and CDR2 is FVKESK in the germline V gene. CDR3 residues: CASSHTGQYEQYF. The CDR3 DNA reads TGTGCCAGCAGCCACACGGGTCAGTACGAGCAGTACTTC.

The chain couples TRBV5-8 to TRBJ1-2; possibly TRBD1 for D (6 bases). The CDR3 spans 14 residues. CDR1 and CDR2 (germline): SGHTS, YDEGEE. V lost 0 bases and J lost 8, with 14 bases in between. DNA for the CDR3: TGTGCCAGCAGCTTGGCGCCAGGGGCGCGCGGCTACACCTTC. Its translation: CASSLAPGARGYTF.

The CDR3 DNA follows: TGTGCCAGTACCGGGACAGGCTTTGGGAACACTGAAGCTTTCTTT. Amino acid sequence: CASTGTGFGNTEAFF. The chain links TRBV19 to TRBJ1-1; TRBD1 agrees at 8 bases. The CDR3 runs 15 residues. With V trimmed by 7 bases and J by 1 base, 8 bases remained unmatched. The germline V gene has CDR1 LNHDA and CDR2 SQIVND (reference sequence). Full variable domain (missing parts from reference TRBV19 and TRBJ1-1): DGGITQSPKYLFRKEGQNVTLSCEQNLNHDAMYWYRQDPGQGLRLIYYSQIVNDFQKGDIAEGYSVSREKKESFPLTVTSAQKNPTAFYLCASTGTGFGNTEAFFGQGTRLTVV.

J is TRBJ1-5 and V is TRBV6-1; TRBD1 agrees at 7 bases. Germline loops: CDR1 MNHNS, CDR2 SASEGT. Trimming removed 3 bases from V and 5 bases from J; junction bases left unmatched: 7. The length of the CDR3 is 15 residues. The DNA of the CDR3 is TGTGCCAGCAGTGAGCCGACAGGGTCCGATCAGCCCCAGCATTTT. It specifies CASSEPTGSDQPQHF.

The chain joins TRBV11-2 to TRBJ2-4; D call uncertain. Per germline, CDR1 SGHAT and CDR2 FQNNGV. Trimming took 1 base from V and 7 from J, leaving 14 bases between them. The CDR3 loop spans 15 amino acids. DNA for the CDR3: TGTGCCAGCAGCTTAGGTTCCTTTCCCAGCAACATTCAGTACTTC. Encoded protein: CASSLGSFPSNIQYF.

The chain has TRBV9 and TRBJ2-1; 11 bases agree with TRBD2. CDR1 and CDR2 (germline): SGDLS, YYNGEE. With V trimmed by 4 bases and J by 7 bases, 10 bases remained unmatched. The CDR3 sequence is 16 residues long. The chain's CDR3 is CASSPRTSGRSNEQFF. The CDR3 DNA follows: TGTGCCAGCAGCCCAAGGACTAGCGGGCGCTCAAATGAGCAGTTCTTC.

This chain links TRBV6-6 with TRBJ1-5; possibly TRBD1 for D (5 bases). Trimming stripped 7 bases from V and 3 bases from J, with 19 bases between. This CDR3 is 16 amino acids long. Germline V gives CDR1 MNHNY, CDR2 SVGAGI (reference sequence). CDR3: CASTKDSYRTNQPQHF. The CDR3 nucleotides read TGTGCCAGCACCAAGGACTCTTACAGGACCAATCAGCCCCAGCATTTT.

This clone was seen a single time. Other DNA sequences in the same sample also yield this CDR3. The V gene is TRBV5-6, the J gene TRBJ2-2; D remains ambiguous. V lost 1 base, J lost 2 bases, and 6 bases lay in between. This CDR3 region has 14 residues. Germline CDR1 is SGHDT and CDR2 is YYEEEE. DNA of the CDR3: TGTGCCAGCAGCTTGTCGGGTAACACCGGGGAGCTGTTTTTT. Residues: CASSLSGNTGELFF.

The V gene is TRBV11-2, the J gene TRBJ2-1; 9 nucleotides agree with TRBD1. Germline values: CDR1 SGHAT, CDR2 FQNNGV. This CDR3 has 16 residues. J gave up 8 bases and V 3 bases, and 11 bases lay outside the gene matches. In DNA, the CDR3 is TGTGCCAGCAGCTTTTCCACGGGACAGGGTTATCATGAGCAGTTCTTC. Protein: CASSFSTGQGYHEQFF. Combining the CDR3 with reference TRBV11-2 and TRBJ2-1 gives the whole variable domain EAGVAQSPRYKIIEKRQSVAFWCNPISGHATLYWYQQILGQGPKLLIQFQNNGVVDDSQLPKDRFSAERLKGVDSTLKIQPAKLEDSAVYLCASSFSTGQGYHEQFFGPGTRLTVL.

The chain uses TRBV6-6 and TRBJ2-6, with TRBD1 identical over 7 bases. Germline V gives CDR1 MNHNY, CDR2 SVGAGI (reference sequence). The length of the CDR3 is 16 residues. V trimming: 6 bases; J trimming: 0 bases; junction bases outside the gene matches: 5. CDR3 in amino acids: CASSRTGSSGANVLTF. Here the CDR3 DNA reads TGTGCCAGCAGCAGGACAGGCTCCTCTGGGGCCAACGTCCTGACTTTC.

The rearrangement uses TRBV6-5 and TRBJ2-5; unclear D gene. V lost 6 bases to trimming and J lost 7 bases, with 15 bases between them. The length of the CDR3 is 13 residues. The V gene's germline CDR1 is MNHEY and CDR2 SVGAGI. The CDR3 region is CASRIGLPSTQYF. The CDR3 nucleotides read TGTGCCAGCAGAATCGGGCTTCCTTCGACCCAGTACTTC.

This rearrangement joins TRBV2 to TRBJ1-3; 7 bases are a match to TRBD1. V was pared by 6 bases and J by 2 bases, with 4 bases of the junction left unmatched. The CDR3 is made up of 14 amino acids. CDR1 is SNHLY and CDR2 is FYNNEI in the germline V gene. CDR3 nucleotide sequence: TGTGCCAGCAGGCCAGGGGGAGCTGGAAACACCATATATTTT. Its protein is CASRPGGAGNTIYF. The full variable domain, in which reference TRBV2 and TRBJ1-3 provide the parts outside the CDR3, is EPEVTQTPSHQVTQMGQEVILRCVPISNHLYFYWYRQILGQKVEFLVSFYNNEISEKSEIFDDQFSVERPDGSNFTLKIRSTKLEDSAMYFCASRPGGAGNTIYFGEGSWLTVV.

This chain links TRBV14 with TRBJ2-1; 12 nucleotides agree with TRBD2. Germline V gene data show CDR1 as SGHDN and CDR2 as FVKESK. Losses at the gene ends were 2 bases for V and 8 bases for J; bases not matched to a gene: 4. CDR3 length equals 15 residues. The CDR3 is CASSQLAGGPYEQFF. The CDR3, as DNA: TGTGCCAGCAGCCAACTAGCGGGGGGGCCCTATGAGCAGTTCTTC.

This clone appeared once. The CDR3 region is CASSEFSTNEKLFF. The CDR3 DNA reads TGTGCCAGCAGTGAATTCTCAACTAATGAAAAACTGTTTTTT. The chain carries TRBV25-1 and TRBJ1-4; D not certain. In germline, CDR1 is MGHDK, CDR2 SYGVNS. Trimming pared 1 base from V and 0 bases from J, leaving 3 bases between. The CDR3 has 14 residues.

The chain combines TRBV18 with TRBJ1-1; TRBD1 aligns across 9 bases. The CDR3 spans 14 residues. The ends lost 1 base at V and 7 bases at J; junction bases unmatched: 4. Per germline, CDR1 KGHSH and CDR2 LQKENI. The CDR3 DNA reads TGTGCCAGCTCACCACTTCCGGGACAGGGTGAAGCTTTCTTT. Residues: CASSPLPGQGEAFF.

This rearrangement joins TRBV14 to TRBJ1-6, with no clear D. V gave up 1 base and J gave up 4 bases, with 2 bases separating them. The germline CDR1 and CDR2 sequences are SGHDN and FVKESK. The CDR3 totals 13 residues. This CDR3 is CASSQVYNSPLHF. The CDR3 DNA reads as TGTGCCAGCAGCCAAGTGTATAATTCACCCCTCCACTTT.

V usage is TRBV30 and J usage is TRBJ2-2; 10 nucleotides agree with TRBD1. Per germline, CDR1 GTSNPN and CDR2 SVGIG (reference sequence). The CDR3 is made up of 14 amino acids. The junction had 2 bases not matched to a gene; V was cut back by 7 bases and J by 0 bases. In DNA form, the CDR3 reads TGTGCCTCCGGGACAGGGGCGAACACCGGGGAGCTGTTTTTT. This encodes CASGTGANTGELFF.

The chain uses TRBV6-1 and TRBJ1-1, with 12 bases aligning to TRBD1. J lost 4 bases, V lost 2 bases, and 2 bases had no gene match. This CDR3 has 15 amino acids. The germline V gene encodes CDR1 MNHNS and CDR2 SASEGT. CDR3 DNA: TGTGCCAGCAGTGAAAGGGACAGGGGGCCCACTGAAGCTTTCTTT. Translation gives CASSERDRGPTEAFF.

The J gene is TRBJ2-7, the V gene TRBV10-3; D remains ambiguous. Germline CDR1 is ENHRY and CDR2 is SYGVKD. Trimming stripped 0 bases from V and 2 bases from J, with 14 bases between. CDR3 length: 16 amino acids. The CDR3 DNA is TGTGCCATCAGTGAGTCTTCCCGTCGGCTTACCTACGAGCAGTACTTC. This sequence encodes CAISESSRRLTYEQYF.